The 32 T cell receptor beta chains below come from one sample, sequenced in a study of T cells in Graves' hyperthyroidism and ophthalmopathy. Template material for amplifying TCR beta CDR3 regions consisted of RNA transcripts. HTBI primers were used for first-round RT-PCR of the TCR CDR3. Via MiXCR, TCRdb re-called the multiplex PCR reads, giving one row per CDR3 protein. In the table there are fewer than 300,000 distinct CDR3 sequences, under 30% of which are singletons. The material sequenced was blood. The receptors stem from a middle-aged man with Graves' hyperthyroidism that later progressed to Graves' ophthalmopathy.

This clonotype was recorded many times. The chain carries TRBV6-1 and TRBJ2-2, with D possibly TRBD2 on 5 matching bases. V was cut by 6 bases and J by 8 bases, with 7 bases left in between. The CDR3 totals 11 residues. Germline V CDR1 and CDR2: MNHNS, SASEGT. The CDR3, as DNA: TGTGCCAGCAGGGACTTGGGGGAGCTGTTTTTT. It is translated as CASRDLGELFF.

This clonotype has ten or more counts. The rearrangement joins TRBV5-1 to TRBJ1-1, with 7 bases identical to TRBD1. Germline assignment: CDR1 SGHRS and CDR2 YFSETQ. This CDR3 has 14 amino acids. V trimming: 4 bases; J trimming: 1 base; junction bases outside the gene matches: 4. The CDR3 loop reads CASSRDSPNTEAFF. The DNA of the CDR3 is TGCGCCAGCAGCCGGGACAGTCCGAACACTGAAGCTTTCTTT. Using reference TRBV5-1 and TRBJ1-1 for the parts outside the CDR3, the full variable domain is KAGVTQTPRYLIKTRGQQVTLSCSPISGHRSVSWYQQTPGQGLQFLFEYFSETQRNKGNFPGRFSGRQFSNSRSEMNVSTLELGDSALYLCASSRDSPNTEAFFGQGTRLTVV.

The table lists this clonotype with many counts. The chain joins TRBV5-1 to TRBJ2-7, with TRBD2 matching 13 bases. Looked up from germline, CDR1 is SGHRS and CDR2 is YFSETQ. CDR3 size: 16 residues. V was clipped by 5 bases and J by 7 bases; unmatched bases: 12. In DNA, the CDR3 is TGCGCCAGCAGGCCCGGGACTAGCGGGATCTTCGGGGAGCAGTACTTC. It yields the protein CASRPGTSGIFGEQYF.

This clonotype was seen ten or more times. The chain uses TRBV30 and TRBJ1-1; D not certain. The CDR3 loop spans 12 amino acids. From germline, CDR1 is GTSNPN and CDR2 SVGIG (reference sequence). V lost 4 bases to trimming and J lost 0 bases, with 6 bases between them. The CDR3 protein is CAWIGMNTEAFF. The CDR3 nucleotides are TGTGCCTGGATAGGGATGAACACTGAAGCTTTCTTT.

The V and J genes are TRBV12-3 or TRBV12-4 and TRBJ2-7; D is possibly TRBD1 (6 bases). The CDR3 has 15 residues. V lost 3 bases and J 4 bases, leaving 16 bases between the germline ends. CDR3 region: CASSLGFGQLYEQYF. CDR3 DNA sequence: TGTGCCAGCAGTTTGGGGTTCGGACAGCTATACGAGCAGTACTTC.

The CDR3 here is CASSEDGETQYF. The CDR3 DNA sequence: TGTGCCAGCAGTGAGGACGGAGAGACCCAGTACTTC. The rearrangement uses TRBV6-1 and TRBJ2-5; unclear D gene. Germline lookup yields CDR1 MNHNS and CDR2 SASEGT. There are 12 residues in the CDR3. V was pared by 3 bases and J by 4 bases, with 6 bases between.

This clonotype was seen many times. V and J are TRBV7-8 and TRBJ2-5; no firm D call. CDR3 length: 12 residues. The germline V gene encodes CDR1 SGHVS and CDR2 FQNEAQ. V was pared by 6 bases and J by 5 bases, with 10 bases between. CDR3 DNA: TGTGCCAGCAGTGGATCGTGGGAGACCCAGTACTTC. Protein sequence: CASSGSWETQYF.

This clonotype was seen repeatedly, ten times or more. This chain joins TRBV28 and TRBJ1-2; D is undetermined. V dropped 3 bases and J dropped 5 bases, with 13 bases sitting between them. The germline gives CDR1 MDHEN, CDR2 SYDVKM. The length of the CDR3 is 14 residues. CDR3 loop: CASSFRESVYGYTF. The CDR3 nucleotides read TGTGCCAGCAGTTTCCGGGAATCTGTATATGGCTACACCTTC.

This clonotype was detected a few times. Compared with germline, one end of the junction differs, possibly owing to a read error. The J gene is TRBJ1-1, the V gene TRBV20-1; D is unresolved. Looked up from germline, CDR1 is DFQATT and CDR2 is SNEGSKA (reference sequence). The CDR3 runs 11 residues. The CDR3 spells CSARGEVTAFF. The CDR3 DNA follows: TGCAGTGCCAGAGGAGAGGTGACAGCTTTCTTT.

This clonotype was detected many times. The rearrangement uses TRBV29-1 and TRBJ1-2; a possible D gene is TRBD1 (5 bases). The CDR3 totals 14 residues. Germline values: CDR1 SQVTM, CDR2 ANQGSEA. V lost 0 bases and J 8 bases, leaving 16 bases between the germline ends. CDR3 bases: TGCAGCGTTGAAGACCGGGGCAGGGAGGGAGGCTACACCTTC. Its translation: CSVEDRGREGGYTF.

This clonotype was seen at least ten times. The chain uses TRBV20-1 and TRBJ2-4; possibly TRBD1 for D (6 bases). The CDR3 sequence is 16 residues long. Germline V gene sequence: CDR1 DFQATT, CDR2 SNEGSKA (reference sequence). Trimming cost V 0 bases and J 3 bases, with 15 bases left between them. The CDR3 DNA sequence: TGCAGTGCTAGAGATTACCGGGACATTCGCAAAAACATTCAGTACTTC. Encoded protein: CSARDYRDIRKNIQYF.

The chain combines TRBV12-3 or TRBV12-4 with TRBJ1-1; no reliable D call. V shed 5 bases and J shed 3 bases, with 13 bases lying between them. The length of the CDR3 is 14 residues. CDR3 nucleotides: TGTGCCAGCAGTACCCAACGGCGGGACACTGAAGCTTTCTTT. Its protein is CASSTQRRDTEAFF.

This clonotype has a count of ten or more. The V call is TRBV20-1, the J call TRBJ1-6, with D maybe TRBD1 (6 bases). The CDR3 is 16 amino acids. CDR1 is DFQATT, CDR2 SNEGSKA, per germline (reference sequence). V dropped 0 bases and J dropped 0 bases, with 9 bases sitting between them. The CDR3 sequence is CSARDTGSSYNSPLHF. CDR3 in DNA: TGCAGTGCTAGAGATACAGGGAGCTCCTATAATTCACCCCTCCACTTT.

The chain has TRBV6-2 or TRBV6-3 and TRBJ1-1; no reliable D call. Germline-derived CDR1 and CDR2 are MNHEY and SVGEGT. The length of the CDR3 is 11 residues. The V end lost 5 bases, the J end lost 8 bases, and 9 bases lay between the germline ends. The CDR3 reads CASSRLSEAFF. The CDR3 DNA reads as TGTGCCAGCAGTCGTCTTTCGGAAGCTTTCTTT.

The chain combines TRBV28 with TRBJ2-7; TRBD1 matches at 10 bases. Germline V gene data show CDR1 as MDHEN and CDR2 as SYDVKM. The CDR3 consists of 17 residues. Trimming removed 5 bases from V and 5 bases from J; junction bases left unmatched: 15. Written as DNA, the CDR3 is TGTGCCAGCAGTCTCACCGGGGACAGGGGAGTCAGTCACGAGCAGTACTTC. It yields the protein CASSLTGDRGVSHEQYF.

This clonotype was counted ten times or more. The V gene is TRBV19, the J gene TRBJ2-7; the D is unclear. The germline V and J ends were trimmed by 1 base and 0 bases, with 7 bases remaining between them. The CDR3 totals 14 residues. Germline V CDR1 and CDR2: LNHDA, SQIVND (reference sequence). The CDR3: CASSIAHSSYEQYF. The CDR3 DNA is TGTGCCAGTAGTATAGCGCACAGCTCCTACGAGCAGTACTTC. Supplemented by reference TRBV19 and TRBJ2-7, the full variable domain reads DGGITQSPKYLFRKEGQNVTLSCEQNLNHDAMYWYRQDPGQGLRLIYYSQIVNDFQKGDIAEGYSVSREKKESFPLTVTSAQKNPTAFYLCASSIAHSSYEQYFGPGTRLTVT.

In its sample, this clonotype was seen many times. The chain combines TRBV5-1 with TRBJ2-4, with 11 bases matching TRBD1. CDR3 length: 14 amino acids. Per the germline V gene, CDR1 is SGHRS and CDR2 is YFSETQ. J lost 10 bases, V lost 4 bases, and 7 bases had no gene match. The DNA for the CDR3 is TGCGCCAGCAGCGATGGGACAGGGGGAGGTATTCAGTACTTC. Translating gives CASSDGTGGGIQYF.

The chain has TRBV6-2 or TRBV6-3 and TRBJ1-1; D not resolved. Germline V CDR1 and CDR2: MNHEY, SVGEGT. CDR3 length: 15 amino acids. V lost 7 bases, J lost 2 bases, and 17 bases lay in between. The CDR3 spells CASNDPGLSNTEAFF. DNA for the CDR3: TGTGCCAGCAATGATCCAGGACTCTCTAACACTGAAGCTTTCTTT.

Many counts were recorded for this clonotype. The rearrangement links TRBV25-1 to TRBJ2-7; no clear D gene. The CDR3 is 13 residues long. The V gene lost 8 bases and the J gene lost 6 bases, with 17 bases spanning the gap. CDR1 is MGHDK, CDR2 SYGVNS, per germline. CDR3 sequence reads: CASSPQMGFEQYF. In DNA, the CDR3 is TGTGCCAGCTCTCCTCAGATGGGTTTCGAGCAGTACTTC.

This clonotype was picked up many times. V and J are TRBV7-3 and TRBJ1-6; a weak D match, TRBD1 (5 bases). In germline, CDR1 is SGHTA, CDR2 FQGTGA. Trimming pared 5 bases from V and 5 bases from J, leaving 10 bases between. The CDR3 length is 14 residues. CDR3 sequence reads: CASSLGTDNSPLHF. In DNA, the CDR3 is TGTGCCAGCAGCCTAGGGACGGATAATTCACCCCTCCACTTT.

The chain recombines TRBV24-1 with TRBJ1-2, with 7 positions matching TRBD1. Germline CDR1 and CDR2: KGHDR and SFDVKD. This CDR3 is built from 14 residues. V dropped 3 bases and J dropped 5; count of bases not matched to a gene: 5. CDR3 coding DNA: TGTGCCACCAGTGATGAAGGGACAGAATATGGCTACACCTTC. Translation: CATSDEGTEYGYTF.

This clonotype came up many times. The chain couples TRBV12-3 or TRBV12-4 to TRBJ1-2; 11 nucleotides agree with TRBD1. The CDR3 spans 14 residues. V trimming: 4 bases; J trimming: 4 bases; junction bases outside the gene matches: 2. CDR3 DNA sequence: TGTGCCAGCAGTTGGACAGGGGGCGGCTATGGCTACACCTTC. It yields the protein CASSWTGGGYGYTF.

Ten or more counts support this clonotype. The V gene is TRBV6-1, the J gene TRBJ1-5, with a weak D call TRBD1 (5 bases). V was pared by 8 bases and J by 5 bases, with 10 bases between. Germline assignment: CDR1 MNHNS and CDR2 SASEGT. This CDR3 is built from 12 residues. Here the CDR3 DNA reads TGTGCCAGCGCCGGGGGGGATCAGCCCCAGCATTTT. Its protein product is CASAGGDQPQHF.

This clonotype was recorded a few times. V gene TRBV5-1 combines with J gene TRBJ2-2, with 11 bases lining up with TRBD2. V lost 4 bases and J lost 5; bases outside the gene matches: 4. The CDR3 loop spans 15 amino acids. Germline loops: CDR1 SGHRS, CDR2 YFSETQ. In DNA form, the CDR3 reads TGCGCCAGCAGCACAGCTAGCGGGAGGACCGGGGAGCTGTTTTTT. This encodes CASSTASGRTGELFF. The full variable domain, completed using reference TRBV5-1 and TRBJ2-2, is KAGVTQTPRYLIKTRGQQVTLSCSPISGHRSVSWYQQTPGQGLQFLFEYFSETQRNKGNFPGRFSGRQFSNSRSEMNVSTLELGDSALYLCASSTASGRTGELFFGEGSRLTVL.

This clonotype was counted a few times. The chain recombines TRBV4-1 with TRBJ2-2, with TRBD1 identical over 9 bases. The CDR3 spans 16 residues. Trimming took 4 bases from V and 5 from J; bases not matched to a gene: 8. The germline V gene encodes CDR1 MGHRA and CDR2 YSYEKL. The CDR3 is CASSPPGQGITGELFF. Here the CDR3 DNA reads TGCGCCAGCAGCCCGCCGGGACAGGGTATTACCGGGGAGCTGTTTTTT.

This clonotype was observed many times. The V and J genes are TRBV30 and TRBJ2-5, with D hard to call. The V end was cut by 6 bases, the J end by 4 bases, with 24 bases between. The CDR3 runs to 16 residues. The germline CDR1 and CDR2 sequences are GTSNPN and SVGIG (reference sequence). CDR3 sequence: CACPAMGSTMGETQYF. The CDR3 nucleotides read TGTGCCTGCCCGGCGATGGGGTCTACCATGGGAGAGACCCAGTACTTC.

Ten or more counts support this clonotype. This chain connects TRBV7-9 to TRBJ1-1, with D unclear. Trimming took 5 bases from V and 1 from J, leaving 8 bases between them. The CDR3 runs 13 residues. Germline CDR1 reads SEHNR; CDR2 reads FQNEAQ (reference sequence). CDR3 protein: CASSRYKNTEAFF. The CDR3 bases are TGTGCCAGCAGCCGATACAAGAACACTGAAGCTTTCTTT.

The table lists this clonotype with many counts. Germline is not matched at one junction end, which may reflect a read error. This chain uses TRBV28 with TRBJ2-7; D might be TRBD2 (6 bases). The CDR3 runs 12 residues. The germline V gene encodes CDR1 MDHEN and CDR2 SYDVKM. As DNA, the CDR3 is TGTGCCAGCACTTCCACCCGGGCGGGAACCACCTTC. As protein: CASTSTRAGTTF.

This clonotype was seen many times. CDR3 sequence: CASSSQIRTAINQPQHF. The CDR3 DNA follows: TGTGCCAGCAGTTCGCAAATTAGGACAGCCATAAATCAGCCCCAGCATTTT. This sequence joins TRBV12-3 or TRBV12-4 and TRBJ1-5, with a tentative D call TRBD1 (6 bases). The CDR3 sequence is 17 residues long. V lost 4 bases, J lost 4 bases, and 20 bases lay in between.

This clonotype was detected many times. The chain is built from TRBV29-1 and TRBJ2-7; TRBD1 matches 10 bases. The CDR3 totals 15 residues. V trimming: 6 bases; J trimming: 2 bases; junction bases outside the gene matches: 10. Germline CDR1 reads SQVTM; CDR2 reads ANQGSEA. The CDR3 loop is CSVVLSGQGAYEQYF. CDR3 nucleotide sequence: TGCAGCGTCGTTCTTAGCGGACAGGGGGCCTACGAGCAGTACTTC.

This clonotype was detected many times. The chain carries TRBV6-1 and TRBJ1-1, with D unclear. There are 12 residues in the CDR3. The germline V gene encodes CDR1 MNHNS and CDR2 SASEGT. V was trimmed by 3 bases and J by 3 bases, leaving 5 bases between them. Here the CDR3 DNA reads TGTGCCAGCAGTGACAGGTACACTGAAGCTTTCTTT. Translation: CASSDRYTEAFF.

This clonotype was recorded many times. The CDR3 DNA reads TGTGCCAGCAGTTTAATGTCGAACTGGCGGACCGGGGAGCTGTTTTTT. As protein: CASSLMSNWRTGELFF. This rearrangement joins TRBV12-3 or TRBV12-4 to TRBJ2-2; no reliable D call. There are 16 residues in the CDR3. V was cut by 2 bases and J by 5 bases, with 15 bases left in between.